This T cell receptor (beta chain) was retrieved from a study of low-dose radiotherapy and immunotherapy resistance in tumors. In the study overall: Each fraction given to Cohort 2 every two weeks delivered 1 Gy, and the total reached 13 Gy over 26 weeks.

cDNA synthesis used a TRAV/TRBV-specific primer set for both chains. TCR amplification involved 20 PCR cycles with a constant-region primer and V-primer adapter. TCRdb re-derived calls from the reads in MiXCR, one entry per CDR3 protein. The sample has about 30,000 distinct CDR3 sequences, around 54% seen once. Time point specified: after trial treatment. Treatment reported: LDRT plus nivolumab, ipilimumab, low-dose cyclophosphamide and aspirin (RACIN trial). Germline V gene data show CDR1 as SGHTS and CDR2 as YDEGEE. The CDR3 runs 15 residues. Losses at the gene ends were 4 bases for V and 3 bases for J; bases not matched to a gene: 7.

The genes are TRBV5-8 and TRBJ2-3, with 8 bases lining up with TRBD1. Here the sequenced sample was PBMCs, taken after low-dose radiotherapy plus immunotherapy. The source of this sequence is a male donor with gallbladder cancer. The CDR3 DNA follows: TGTGCCAGCAGCCCGCAGGGGGCTTTTACAGATACGCAGTATTTT. Translated: CASSPQGAFTDTQYF.